These 32 T cell receptor beta chains were all obtained from the same sample, sequenced in a study of patients and donors after allogeneic stem cell transplantation. TCRdb re-called the RT-PCR reads through MiXCR, storing one row per CDR3 protein. This table has about 87,000 distinct CDR3 sequences, 4% to 5% appearing once. The sample taken for sequencing was blood, either unsorted or a sorted T cell fraction (not recorded which). The receptors stem from a human donor who was either an allogeneic HSCT recipient or a stem cell or donor lymphocyte infusion donor (not recorded which). It is not recorded whose cells these are; they may come from a transplant donor.

This clonotype appeared many times. The rearrangement uses TRBV2 and TRBJ2-7; TRBD1 matches 7 bases. The CDR3 has 12 residues. With 5 bases clipped from V and 6 bases from J, the junction kept 4 bases outside the gene matches. Germline CDR1 is SNHLY and CDR2 is FYNNEI. CDR3 nucleotides: TGTGCCAGCAGTCGACAGGGTGGCGAGCAGTACTTC. Protein product: CASSRQGGEQYF.

This clonotype was recorded many times. The CDR3 sequence is CASGTGDTETQYF. For the CDR3, the DNA is TGCGCCAGCGGGACAGGGGATACGGAGACCCAGTACTTC. This rearrangement joins TRBV5-1 to TRBJ2-5; the match to TRBD1 covers 10 bases. The V gene end was trimmed by 7 bases and the J gene end by 5 bases; junction bases not matched to a gene: 5. Germline CDR1 reads SGHRS; CDR2 reads YFSETQ. The CDR3 has 13 amino acids.

The chain couples TRBV4-1 to TRBJ2-3; D unresolved. Deletions cut 4 bases from V and 6 bases from J, with 11 bases between. The CDR3 totals 13 residues. CDR1 is MGHRA and CDR2 is YSYEKL in the germline V gene. The CDR3 sequence is CASSPLGKDTQYF. In DNA, the CDR3 is TGCGCCAGCAGCCCCCTCGGTAAGGATACGCAGTATTTT.

The genes are TRBV10-3 and TRBJ1-1; possible D gene TRBD1, 6 bases. Germline V gene sequence: CDR1 ENHRY, CDR2 SYGVKD. This CDR3 contains 15 residues. V lost 9 bases to trimming and J lost 4 bases, with 21 bases between them. The CDR3 region has the DNA TGTGCCATTGCCCCTCCGGGGGCCGCGGGCACTGAAGCTTTCTTT. It encodes CAIAPPGAAGTEAFF.

This clonotype has a count of ten or more. The rearrangement uses TRBV28 and TRBJ1-6; unclear D gene. Germline CDR1 MDHEN, CDR2 SYDVKM. The CDR3 extends over 12 amino acids. V shed 6 bases and J shed 10 bases, with 10 bases lying between them. In nucleotides, the CDR3 is TGTGCCAGCAGCCTGGTTTGGTCACCCCTCCACTTT. Translation: CASSLVWSPLHF.

This clonotype came up many times. The V call is TRBV3-1, the J call TRBJ2-1; unclear D gene. This CDR3 comprises 14 residues. Germline CDR1 LGHDT, CDR2 YNNKEL (reference sequence). V was trimmed by 7 bases and J by 0 bases, leaving 10 bases between them. CDR3 region: CASKGGSSYNEQFF. As DNA, the CDR3 is TGTGCCAGCAAAGGCGGCAGCTCCTACAATGAGCAGTTCTTC.

This chain joins TRBV5-4 and TRBJ1-2, with D unclear. CDR1 is SGHNT and CDR2 is YYREEE in the germline V gene (reference sequence). The V gene lost 1 base and the J gene lost 5 bases, with 12 bases spanning the gap. This CDR3 spans 14 amino acids. Here the CDR3 DNA reads TGTGCCAGCAGCTTGCTGACATCGGCTTATGGCTACACCTTC. It translates to CASSLLTSAYGYTF.

This clonotype came up many times. J is TRBJ2-1 and V is TRBV3-1, with TRBD1 matching 8 bases. Germline assignment: CDR1 LGHDT and CDR2 YNNKEL (reference sequence). With V trimmed by 0 bases and J by 12 bases, 7 bases remained unmatched. CDR3 size: 14 residues. This CDR3 is CASSQDYDRGGQFF. In DNA, the CDR3 is TGTGCCAGCAGCCAAGATTATGACAGGGGCGGGCAGTTCTTC.

This clonotype appeared many times. The chain joins TRBV6-1 to TRBJ1-1, with no clear D. Per germline, CDR1 MNHNS and CDR2 SASEGT. This CDR3 is built from 13 residues. V lost 7 bases and J lost 7, with 16 bases in between. In nucleotides, the CDR3 is TGTGCCAGCAACGTAAACGACAAGCATGAAGCTTTCTTT. This codes for CASNVNDKHEAFF.

This chain uses TRBV11-2 with TRBJ2-1; D remains unclear. Germline lookup yields CDR1 SGHAT and CDR2 FQNNGV. Trimming pared 0 bases from V and 0 bases from J, leaving 9 bases between. This CDR3 region has 16 residues. The CDR3 loop is CASSLDSTSSYNEQFF. The CDR3 region has the DNA TGTGCCAGCAGCTTAGATTCTACCAGCTCCTACAATGAGCAGTTCTTC.

This clonotype was counted at least ten times. The CDR3 spells CASSQDVDRAEQYF. The CDR3 bases are TGTGCCAGCAGTCAGGACGTAGACAGGGCCGAGCAGTACTTC. The chain couples TRBV5-5 to TRBJ2-7; TRBD1 agrees at 7 bases. V was pared by 5 bases and J by 6 bases, with 11 bases of the junction left unmatched. This CDR3 is built from 14 residues. CDR1 is SGHKS and CDR2 is YYEKEE in the germline V gene (reference sequence).

The sample holds many counts of this clonotype. The rearrangement joins TRBV5-1 to TRBJ2-5; TRBD2 matches 10 bases. Germline loops: CDR1 SGHRS, CDR2 YFSETQ. V was pared by 4 bases and J by 4 bases, with 10 bases of the junction left unmatched. The CDR3 totals 16 residues. This CDR3 is CASSPQLTSGVETQYF. CDR3 bases: TGCGCCAGCAGCCCCCAGCTAACTAGCGGGGTAGAGACCCAGTACTTC. Based on the CDR3 plus reference TRBV5-1 and TRBJ2-5, the full variable domain is KAGVTQTPRYLIKTRGQQVTLSCSPISGHRSVSWYQQTPGQGLQFLFEYFSETQRNKGNFPGRFSGRQFSNSRSEMNVSTLELGDSALYLCASSPQLTSGVETQYFGPGTRLLVL.

Many counts were recorded for this clonotype. The V gene is TRBV12-3 or TRBV12-4, the J gene TRBJ1-1; D perhaps matches TRBD1 (5 bases). V was pared by 6 bases and J by 1 base, with 15 bases between. This CDR3 comprises 15 residues. CDR3 in amino acids: CASSPADRANTEAFF. CDR3 bases: TGTGCCAGCAGCCCGGCCGACAGAGCGAACACTGAAGCTTTCTTT.

This clonotype was picked up many times. The chain recombines TRBV7-8 with TRBJ1-1; D is ambiguous. In germline, CDR1 is SGHVS, CDR2 FQNEAQ. The CDR3 contains 14 residues. The V and J ends lost 1 base and 4 bases respectively, with 10 bases between them. The CDR3 loop is CASSLGAVGTEAFF. In DNA, the CDR3 is TGTGCCAGCAGCTTAGGAGCGGTGGGCACTGAAGCTTTCTTT.

The CDR3 nucleotides read TGTGCCAGCAGCTTAGCTCCGGGACAGGGGTCGTACGAGCAGTACTTC. The encoded protein is CASSLAPGQGSYEQYF. The chain joins TRBV7-9 to TRBJ2-7, with 10 bases lining up with TRBD1. Germline CDR1 SEHNR, CDR2 FQNEAQ (reference sequence). The CDR3 is made up of 16 amino acids. J was trimmed by 4 bases and V by 0 bases; bases with no gene match: 6.

The chain is built from TRBV15 and TRBJ1-2; D gene uncertain. Germline V lookup: CDR1 LNHNV, CDR2 YYDKDF (reference sequence). V lost 2 bases and J 8 bases, leaving 9 bases between the germline ends. This CDR3 has 12 residues. The CDR3 protein is CATSRLEGGYTF. The CDR3 DNA is TGTGCCACCAGCAGATTGGAAGGAGGCTACACCTTC.

V gene TRBV9 combines with J gene TRBJ2-2; perhaps TRBD1 as D (6 bases). The V gene's germline CDR1 is SGDLS and CDR2 YYNGEE. V was cut by 0 bases and J by 6 bases, with 12 bases left in between. The length of the CDR3 is 15 residues. CDR3 in DNA: TGTGCCAGCAGCGTAGACAGGGCGGACGCCGGGGAGCTGTTTTTT. This translates into CASSVDRADAGELFF.

This clonotype was detected ten times or more. The chain combines TRBV5-1 with TRBJ1-5; D ambiguous. Germline lookup yields CDR1 SGHRS and CDR2 YFSETQ. CDR3 size: 15 residues. Trimming took 4 bases from V and 3 from J, leaving 14 bases between them. In nucleotides, the CDR3 is TGCGCCAGCAGCCCTGGCGGGGAGATCAATCAGCCCCAGCATTTT. It encodes CASSPGGEINQPQHF.

This clonotype was seen many times. This sequence joins TRBV29-1 and TRBJ1-2; possible D gene TRBD1, 5 bases. Germline assignment: CDR1 SQVTM and CDR2 ANQGSEA. The CDR3 is made up of 11 amino acids. V lost 8 bases to trimming and J lost 8 bases, with 15 bases between them. The CDR3, as DNA: TGCAGCTCCCGGGGGTCGGACGGCTACACCTTC. It specifies CSSRGSDGYTF.

This clonotype was detected ten times or more. J is TRBJ2-7 and V is TRBV29-1; 8 bases are a match to TRBD1. There are 12 residues in the CDR3. J lost 3 bases, V lost 7 bases, and 5 bases had no gene match. Per the germline V gene, CDR1 is SQVTM and CDR2 is ANQGSEA. CDR3 sequence reads: CSAGGQGYEQYF. The DNA for the CDR3 is TGCAGCGCTGGCGGACAGGGCTACGAGCAGTACTTC.

This clonotype was seen many times. V usage is TRBV18 and J usage is TRBJ2-1, with 9 nucleotides matching TRBD2. The length of the CDR3 is 16 residues. Germline loops: CDR1 KGHSH, CDR2 LQKENI. V was pared by 0 bases and J by 6 bases, with 6 bases of the junction left unmatched. The CDR3: CASSPPTAGGGNEQFF. CDR3 DNA: TGTGCCAGCTCACCACCAACAGCGGGAGGTGGCAATGAGCAGTTCTTC.

In its sample, this clonotype was seen many times. This chain uses TRBV29-1 with TRBJ1-3; D is perhaps TRBD1 (5 bases). CDR1 and CDR2 (germline): SQVTM, ANQGSEA. The CDR3 has 13 amino acids. V shed 6 bases and J shed 0 bases, with 9 bases lying between them. The DNA for the CDR3 is TGCAGCGTGGGGGAAGTCTCTGGAAACACCATATATTTT. Translating gives CSVGEVSGNTIYF.

Ten or more counts support this clonotype. The rearrangement joins TRBV11-2 to TRBJ2-1; D is tentatively TRBD1 or TRBD2 (5 bases each). V lost 0 bases to trimming and J lost 12 bases, with 12 bases between them. CDR3 length equals 13 residues. Germline CDR1 and CDR2: SGHAT and FQNNGV. The CDR3 region has the DNA TGTGCCAGCAGCTTAGACGGGGCCCTTAGGCAGTTCTTC. This gives the protein CASSLDGALRQFF.

This clonotype was counted ten times or more. The chain employs TRBV2 and TRBJ2-5; D is uncertain. With 7 bases removed from V and 2 bases from J, the gap between germline ends came to 14 bases. This CDR3 has 14 amino acids. Germline CDR1 is SNHLY and CDR2 is FYNNEI. The CDR3 DNA sequence: TGTGCCAGCACTGTGCATGTGCCTCAAGAGACCCAGTACTTC. Translated: CASTVHVPQETQYF.

This clonotype was detected a few times. The V call is TRBV18, the J call TRBJ2-5, with 8 bases identical to TRBD1. CDR3 length: 16 amino acids. J gave up 2 bases and V 4 bases, and 9 bases lay outside the gene matches. The germline CDR1 and CDR2 sequences are KGHSH and LQKENI. The CDR3 DNA sequence: TGTGCCAGCTCACTAGAATATCACAGGGGGCAAGAGACCCAGTACTTC. Protein product: CASSLEYHRGQETQYF.

This chain links TRBV9 with TRBJ2-1; 14 nucleotides agree with TRBD2. J gave up 8 bases and V 4 bases, and 8 bases lay outside the gene matches. This CDR3 comprises 16 residues. Germline V lookup: CDR1 SGDLS, CDR2 YYNGEE. The CDR3: CASSPQTSGRADEQFF. The CDR3 DNA reads TGTGCCAGCAGCCCCCAGACTAGCGGGAGGGCCGATGAGCAGTTCTTC.

Ten or more counts support this clonotype. At one end the junction does not follow the germline gene, possibly because of a read error. The chain uses TRBV12-3 or TRBV12-4 and TRBJ2-7; D may be TRBD1 (6 bases). The CDR3 consists of 15 residues. The CDR3 bases are TGTGCCAGCAGCTTAGGACAGCCTGATACCTACGAGCAGTACTTC. This codes for CASSLGQPDTYEQYF.

The rearrangement joins TRBV3-1 to TRBJ2-6; the D is unclear. Germline CDR1 is LGHDT and CDR2 is YNNKEL (reference sequence). The CDR3 is 17 amino acids. V lost 0 bases and J 0 bases, leaving 9 bases between the germline ends. The CDR3 region is CASSQDRPLSGANVLTF. The CDR3 coding sequence is TGTGCCAGCAGCCAAGACAGACCTCTCTCTGGGGCCAACGTCCTGACTTTC.

This clonotype was counted at least ten times. The J gene is TRBJ1-5, the V gene TRBV4-1; maybe TRBD1 (5 bases). The germline V gene has CDR1 MGHRA and CDR2 YSYEKL. The CDR3 has 17 residues. V was trimmed by 2 bases and J by 3 bases, leaving 17 bases between them. CDR3 amino acids: CASSQLFLQANNQPQHF. The CDR3 DNA reads as TGCGCCAGCAGCCAACTTTTTTTACAGGCGAACAATCAGCCCCAGCATTTT.

This clonotype has a handful of counts. V gene TRBV29-1 combines with J gene TRBJ1-5; D is uncertain. The ends were cut back, 4 bases at V and 3 bases at J, with 10 bases in the middle. The germline CDR1 and CDR2 sequences are SQVTM and ANQGSEA. The CDR3 contains 13 residues. The CDR3 here is CSVAAGSNQPQHF. The DNA for the CDR3 is TGCAGCGTTGCCGCAGGCTCCAATCAGCCCCAGCATTTT.

This clonotype appeared many times. The rearrangement uses TRBV5-1 and TRBJ2-7, with 8 bases matching TRBD1. The CDR3 sequence is 16 residues long. Trimming cost V 2 bases and J 4 bases; bases outside gene matches: 11. Germline V lookup: CDR1 SGHRS, CDR2 YFSETQ. The CDR3 sequence: CASSFDRRQGSYEQYF. Here the CDR3 DNA reads TGCGCCAGCAGCTTTGATAGGAGACAGGGGAGTTACGAGCAGTACTTC.

This clonotype came up many times. V and J are TRBV2 and TRBJ2-7; maybe TRBD1 (6 bases). The ends were cut back, 6 bases at V and 5 bases at J, with 14 bases in the middle. The CDR3 length is 13 residues. The germline gives CDR1 SNHLY, CDR2 FYNNEI. This chain's CDR3 is CASRFQGRDEQYF. CDR3 DNA sequence: TGTGCCAGCAGATTCCAGGGGCGCGACGAGCAGTACTTC.